The 3 T cell receptor beta chains in this list originate from one sample, sequenced in a study of identical twins. TCRdb reprocessed the 5' RACE reads via MiXCR and lists one record per CDR3 protein. The sample includes 1.5 million to 2 million distinct CDR3 sequences, 32% of them seen just once. Sequenced sample: cord blood. These receptor sequences come from a newborn girl in good health.

The chain employs TRBV4-2 and TRBJ2-5, with TRBD1 matching over 10 bases. Looked up from germline, CDR1 is LGHNA and CDR2 is YNFKEQ. V shed 0 bases and J 5 bases; nucleotides not matched to a gene: 15. The CDR3 spans 19 residues. The CDR3 protein is CASSQEGATGGVIDETQYF. CDR3 nucleotide sequence: TGTGCCAGCAGCCAAGAAGGGGCGACAGGGGGCGTGATTGATGAGACCCAGTACTTC.

V gene TRBV6-5 combines with J gene TRBJ1-2; weak D call: TRBD1 (6 bases). Looked up from germline, CDR1 is MNHEY and CDR2 is SVGAGI. Trimming stripped 0 bases from V and 6 bases from J, with 11 bases between. The CDR3 length is 14 residues. The CDR3 protein is CASSYSIYRDGYTF. CDR3 bases: TGTGCCAGCAGTTACTCTATTTACAGGGATGGCTACACCTTC.

Regarding this clonotype: One end of the junction varies from germline; a read error may be responsible. CDR3 nucleotides: TGTGCCAACAGTTTAACCGGGAGAGCGAATGAGCAGTTCTTC. This sequence encodes CANSLTGRANEQFF. The rearrangement joins TRBV27 to TRBJ2-1, with D possibly TRBD2 on 6 matching bases. The CDR3 contains 14 residues. From germline, CDR1 is MNHEY and CDR2 SMNVEV (reference sequence).